This T cell receptor (beta chain) was captured by sequencing in a study of cytomegalovirus exposure and HLA in healthy donors. PCR employed 60 Vbeta and 13 Jbeta primers. TCRdb's table, derived via immunoSEQ multiplex PCR, lists solely in-frame clones and lacks some. This table has 100,000 to 150,000 clones, roughly four fifths appearing once. Trimming removed 5 bases from V and 4 bases from J; junction bases left unmatched: 5. Germline lookup yields CDR1 LGHNA and CDR2 YNFKEQ. This CDR3 has 14 residues. The source of this sequence is a woman aged 40 to 50 in good health and CMV-seropositive. Sequencing was carried out using PBMCs. The V gene is TRBV4-2, the J gene TRBJ1-3; TRBD1 matches at 7 bases. The CDR3 is CASSETGSGNTIYF. DNA for the CDR3: TGTGCCAGCAGCGAGACAGGGTCCGGAAACACCATATATTTT.